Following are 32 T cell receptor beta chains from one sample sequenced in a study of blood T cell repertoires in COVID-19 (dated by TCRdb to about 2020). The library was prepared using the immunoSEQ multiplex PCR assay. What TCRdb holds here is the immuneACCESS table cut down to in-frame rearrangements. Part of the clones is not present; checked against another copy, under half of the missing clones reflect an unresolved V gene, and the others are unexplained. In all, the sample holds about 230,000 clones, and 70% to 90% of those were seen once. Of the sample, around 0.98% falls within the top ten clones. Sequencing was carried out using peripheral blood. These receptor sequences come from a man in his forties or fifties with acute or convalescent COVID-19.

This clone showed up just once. The CDR3 bases are TGTGCCAGCAGTTTGACGGACTCTACTAGCACAGATACGCAGTATTTT. The encoded protein is CASSLTDSTSTDTQYF. This sequence joins TRBV27 and TRBJ2-3; perhaps TRBD2 as D (5 bases). With 3 bases removed from V and 0 bases from J, the gap between germline ends came to 13 bases. Per the germline V gene, CDR1 is MNHEY and CDR2 is SMNVEV (reference sequence). The CDR3 runs to 16 residues.

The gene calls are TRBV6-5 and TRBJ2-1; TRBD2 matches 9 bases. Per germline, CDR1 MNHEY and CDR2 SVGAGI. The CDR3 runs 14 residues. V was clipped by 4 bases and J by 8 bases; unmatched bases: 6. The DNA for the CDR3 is TGTGCCAGCAGTTTTCGCGGGGGGGCCGATGAGCAGTTCTTC. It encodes CASSFRGGADEQFF.

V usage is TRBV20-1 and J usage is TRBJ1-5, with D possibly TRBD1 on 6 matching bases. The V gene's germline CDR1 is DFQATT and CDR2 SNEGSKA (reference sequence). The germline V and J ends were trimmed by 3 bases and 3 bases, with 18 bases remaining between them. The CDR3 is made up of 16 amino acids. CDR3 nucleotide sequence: TGCAGTGCTAGTATAAGGACCTACAGGGACAATCAGCCCCAGCATTTT. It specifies CSASIRTYRDNQPQHF.

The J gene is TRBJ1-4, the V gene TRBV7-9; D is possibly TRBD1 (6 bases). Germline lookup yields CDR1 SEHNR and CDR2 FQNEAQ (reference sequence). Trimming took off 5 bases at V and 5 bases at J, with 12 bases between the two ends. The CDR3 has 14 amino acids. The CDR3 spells CASSPDSRNEKLFF. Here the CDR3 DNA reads TGTGCCAGCAGCCCGGACAGTAGGAATGAAAAACTGTTTTTT.

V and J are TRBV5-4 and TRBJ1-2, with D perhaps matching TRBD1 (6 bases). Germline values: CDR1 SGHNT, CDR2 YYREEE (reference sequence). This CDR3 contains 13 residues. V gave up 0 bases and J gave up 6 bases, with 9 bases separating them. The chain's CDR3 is CASSLETGDGYTF. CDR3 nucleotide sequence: TGTGCCAGCAGCTTGGAGACAGGCGATGGCTACACCTTC.

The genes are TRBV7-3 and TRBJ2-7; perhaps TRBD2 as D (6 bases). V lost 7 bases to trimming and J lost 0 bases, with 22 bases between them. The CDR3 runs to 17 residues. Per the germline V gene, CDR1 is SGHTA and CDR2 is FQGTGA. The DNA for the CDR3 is TGTGCCAGCACCTTTTTTGGTTTTGGGGGGTGCTCCTACGAGCAGTACTTC. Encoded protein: CASTFFGFGGCSYEQYF.

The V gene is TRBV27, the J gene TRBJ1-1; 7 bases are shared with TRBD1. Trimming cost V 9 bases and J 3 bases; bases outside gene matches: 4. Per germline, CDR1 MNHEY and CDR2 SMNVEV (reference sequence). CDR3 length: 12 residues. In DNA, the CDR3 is TGTGCCAGTAAAGACAGGGACACTGAAGCTTTCTTT. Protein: CASKDRDTEAFF.

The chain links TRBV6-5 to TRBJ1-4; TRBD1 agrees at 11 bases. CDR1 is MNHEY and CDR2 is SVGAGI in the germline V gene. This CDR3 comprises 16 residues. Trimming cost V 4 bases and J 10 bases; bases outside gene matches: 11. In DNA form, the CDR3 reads TGTGCCAGCAGTTTGGGATGGACAGGGGGCAGGGTAAAACTGTTTTTT. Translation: CASSLGWTGGRVKLFF.

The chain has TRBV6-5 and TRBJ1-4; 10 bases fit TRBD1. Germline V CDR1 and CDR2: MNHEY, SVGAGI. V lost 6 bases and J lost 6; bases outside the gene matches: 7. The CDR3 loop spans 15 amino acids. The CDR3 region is CASSRDRGLYEKLFF. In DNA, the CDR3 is TGTGCCAGCAGCCGGGACAGGGGATTGTATGAAAAACTGTTTTTT.

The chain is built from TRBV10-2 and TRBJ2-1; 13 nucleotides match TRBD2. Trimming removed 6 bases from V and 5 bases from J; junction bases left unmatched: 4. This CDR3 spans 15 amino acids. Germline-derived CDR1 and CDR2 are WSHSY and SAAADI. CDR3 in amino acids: CASRMGLAGNNEQFF. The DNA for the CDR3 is TGCGCCAGCAGAATGGGACTAGCGGGGAACAATGAGCAGTTCTTC.

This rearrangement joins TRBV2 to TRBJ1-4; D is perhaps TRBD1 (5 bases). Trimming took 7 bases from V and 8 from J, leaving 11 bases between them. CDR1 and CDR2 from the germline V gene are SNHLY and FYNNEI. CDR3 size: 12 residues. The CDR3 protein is CASIGGEEKLFF. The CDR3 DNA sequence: TGTGCCAGCATCGGAGGGGAAGAAAAACTGTTTTTT.

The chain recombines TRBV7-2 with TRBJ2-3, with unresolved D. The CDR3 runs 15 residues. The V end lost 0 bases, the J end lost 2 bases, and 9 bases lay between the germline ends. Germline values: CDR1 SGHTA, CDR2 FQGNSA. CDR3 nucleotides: TGTGCCAGCAGCTTAGCGGGCGTTTTCACAGATACGCAGTATTTT. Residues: CASSLAGVFTDTQYF.

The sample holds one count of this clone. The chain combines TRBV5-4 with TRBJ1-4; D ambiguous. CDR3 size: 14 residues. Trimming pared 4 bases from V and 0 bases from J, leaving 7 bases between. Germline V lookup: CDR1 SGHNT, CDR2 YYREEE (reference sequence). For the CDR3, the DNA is TGTGCCAGCAGCCCCGGAGCAACTAATGAAAAACTGTTTTTT. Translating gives CASSPGATNEKLFF.

The CDR3 loop is CASSPGQPDTQYF. In DNA, the CDR3 is TGTGCCAGCAGCCCTGGACAGCCAGATACGCAGTATTTT. The chain recombines TRBV12-3 or TRBV12-4 with TRBJ2-3; a weak D match, TRBD1 (6 bases). V lost 6 bases and J lost 4, with 11 bases in between. This CDR3 region has 13 residues.

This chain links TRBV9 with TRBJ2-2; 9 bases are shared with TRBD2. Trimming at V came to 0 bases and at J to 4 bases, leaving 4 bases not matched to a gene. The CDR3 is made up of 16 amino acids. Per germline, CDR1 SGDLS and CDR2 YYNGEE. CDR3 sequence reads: CASSVVGGGGTGELFF. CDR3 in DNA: TGTGCCAGCAGCGTAGTTGGCGGGGGGGGCACCGGGGAGCTGTTTTTT.

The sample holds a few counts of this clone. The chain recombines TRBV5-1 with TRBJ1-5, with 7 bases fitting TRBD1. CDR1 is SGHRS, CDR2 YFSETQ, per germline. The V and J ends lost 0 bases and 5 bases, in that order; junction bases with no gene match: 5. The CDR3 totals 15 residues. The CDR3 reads CASSLDGTAYQPQHF. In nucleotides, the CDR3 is TGCGCCAGCAGCTTGGACGGGACAGCCTATCAGCCCCAGCATTTT.

The CDR3 DNA sequence: TGTGCCAGCAGACAGGGGATCAATCAGCCCCAGCATTTT. Amino acid sequence: CASRQGINQPQHF. The V and J genes are TRBV6-5 and TRBJ1-5; TRBD1 aligns across 7 bases. V dropped 6 bases and J dropped 3; count of bases not matched to a gene: 2. This CDR3 has 13 residues. In germline, CDR1 is MNHEY, CDR2 SVGAGI.

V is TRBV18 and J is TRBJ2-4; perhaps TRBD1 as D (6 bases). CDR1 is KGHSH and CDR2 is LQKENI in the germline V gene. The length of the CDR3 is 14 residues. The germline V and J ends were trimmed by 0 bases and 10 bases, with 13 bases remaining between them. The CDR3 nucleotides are TGTGCCAGCTCACCACCCGGGGACACCAAAATTCAGTACTTC. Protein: CASSPPGDTKIQYF. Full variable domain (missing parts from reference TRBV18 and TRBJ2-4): NAGVMQNPRHLVRRRGQEARLRCSPMKGHSHVYWYRQLPEEGLKFMVYLQKENIIDESGMPKERFSAEFPKEGPSILRIQQVVRGDSAAYFCASSPPGDTKIQYFGAGTRLSVL.

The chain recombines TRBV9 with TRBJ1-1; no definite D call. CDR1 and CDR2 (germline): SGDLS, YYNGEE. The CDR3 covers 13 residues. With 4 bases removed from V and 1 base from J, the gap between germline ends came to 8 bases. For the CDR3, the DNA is TGTGCCAGCAGCCCACTACGGAACACTGAAGCTTTCTTT. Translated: CASSPLRNTEAFF.

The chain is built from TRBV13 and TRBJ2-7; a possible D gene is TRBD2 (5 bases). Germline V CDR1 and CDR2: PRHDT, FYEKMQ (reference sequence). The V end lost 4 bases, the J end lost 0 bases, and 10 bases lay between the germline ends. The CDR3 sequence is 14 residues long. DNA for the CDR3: TGTGCCAGCAGCTCAGCGGTAAGCTCCTACGAGCAGTACTTC. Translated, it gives CASSSAVSSYEQYF.

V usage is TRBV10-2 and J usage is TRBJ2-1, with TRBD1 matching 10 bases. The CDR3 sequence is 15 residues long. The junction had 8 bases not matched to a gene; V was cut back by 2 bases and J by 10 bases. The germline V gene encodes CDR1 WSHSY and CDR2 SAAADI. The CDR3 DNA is TGCGCCAGCAGTGAGCCTAGGACAGGGGGGGACGAGCAGTTCTTC. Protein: CASSEPRTGGDEQFF.

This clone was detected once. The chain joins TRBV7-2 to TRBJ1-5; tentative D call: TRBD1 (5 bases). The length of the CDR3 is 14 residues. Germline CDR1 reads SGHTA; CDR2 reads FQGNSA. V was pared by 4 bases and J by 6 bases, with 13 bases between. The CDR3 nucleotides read TGTGCCAGCAGCTCGGTCAGGGAGGTTCAGCCCCAGCATTTT. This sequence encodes CASSSVREVQPQHF.

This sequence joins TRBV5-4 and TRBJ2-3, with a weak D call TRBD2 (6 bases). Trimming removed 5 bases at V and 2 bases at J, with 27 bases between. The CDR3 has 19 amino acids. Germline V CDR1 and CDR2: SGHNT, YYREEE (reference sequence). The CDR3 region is CASSSPGLTSPRVTDTQYF. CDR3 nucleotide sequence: TGTGCCAGCAGTTCACCGGGACTCACCTCCCCGAGGGTCACAGATACGCAGTATTTT.

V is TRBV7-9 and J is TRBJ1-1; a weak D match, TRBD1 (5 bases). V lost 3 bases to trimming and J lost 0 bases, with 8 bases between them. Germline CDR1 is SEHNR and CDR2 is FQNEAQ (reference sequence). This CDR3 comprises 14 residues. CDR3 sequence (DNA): TGTGCCAGCAGCTTTTCGGGGGTGAACACTGAAGCTTTCTTT. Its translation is CASSFSGVNTEAFF.

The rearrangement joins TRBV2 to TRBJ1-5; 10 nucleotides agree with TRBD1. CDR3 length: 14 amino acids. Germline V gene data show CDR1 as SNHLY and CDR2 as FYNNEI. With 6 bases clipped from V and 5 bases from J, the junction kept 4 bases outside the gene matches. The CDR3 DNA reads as TGTGCCAGCAGGCGAGGGACAGGGGATCAGCCCCAGCATTTT. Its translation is CASRRGTGDQPQHF. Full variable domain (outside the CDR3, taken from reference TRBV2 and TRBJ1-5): EPEVTQTPSHQVTQMGQEVILRCVPISNHLYFYWYRQILGQKVEFLVSFYNNEISEKSEIFDDQFSVERPDGSNFTLKIRSTKLEDSAMYFCASRRGTGDQPQHFGDGTRLSIL.

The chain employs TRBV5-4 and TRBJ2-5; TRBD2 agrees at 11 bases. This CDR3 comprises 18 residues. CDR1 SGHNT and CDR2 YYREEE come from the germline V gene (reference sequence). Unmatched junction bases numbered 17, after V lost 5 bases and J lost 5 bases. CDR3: CASSPRGLAGGSSETQYF. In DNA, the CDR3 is TGTGCCAGCAGTCCAAGAGGGCTAGCGGGGGGCTCAAGCGAGACCCAGTACTTC.

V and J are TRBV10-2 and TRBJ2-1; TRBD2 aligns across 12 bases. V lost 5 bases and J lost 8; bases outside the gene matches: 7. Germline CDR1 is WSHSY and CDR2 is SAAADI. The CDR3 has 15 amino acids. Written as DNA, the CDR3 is TGCGCCAGCAGTACTCTAGCGGGGGGGACGCATGAGCAGTTCTTC. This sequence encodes CASSTLAGGTHEQFF.

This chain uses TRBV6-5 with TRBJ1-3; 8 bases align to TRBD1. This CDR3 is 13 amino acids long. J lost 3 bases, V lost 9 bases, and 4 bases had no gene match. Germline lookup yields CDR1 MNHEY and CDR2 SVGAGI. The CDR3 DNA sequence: TGTGCCAGTTCGACAGGGGTTGGAAACACCATATATTTT. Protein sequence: CASSTGVGNTIYF.

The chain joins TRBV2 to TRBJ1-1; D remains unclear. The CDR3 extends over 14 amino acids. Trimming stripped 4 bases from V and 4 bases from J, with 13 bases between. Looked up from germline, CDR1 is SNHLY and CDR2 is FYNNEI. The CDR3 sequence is CASSAHGGGTEAFF. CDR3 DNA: TGTGCCAGCAGTGCGCATGGAGGAGGCACTGAAGCTTTCTTT.

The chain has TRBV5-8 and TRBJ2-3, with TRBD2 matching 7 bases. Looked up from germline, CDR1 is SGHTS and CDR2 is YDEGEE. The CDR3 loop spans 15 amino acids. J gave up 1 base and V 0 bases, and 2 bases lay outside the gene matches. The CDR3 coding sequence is TGTGCCAGCAGCTTGGACGCGGGGGGCACAGATACGCAGTATTTT. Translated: CASSLDAGGTDTQYF. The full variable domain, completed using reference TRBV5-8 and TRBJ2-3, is EAGVTQSPTHLIKTRGQQATLRCSPISGHTSVYWYQQALGLGLQFLLWYDEGEERNRGNFPPRFSGRQFPNYSSELNVNALELEDSALYLCASSLDAGGTDTQYFGPGTRLTVL.

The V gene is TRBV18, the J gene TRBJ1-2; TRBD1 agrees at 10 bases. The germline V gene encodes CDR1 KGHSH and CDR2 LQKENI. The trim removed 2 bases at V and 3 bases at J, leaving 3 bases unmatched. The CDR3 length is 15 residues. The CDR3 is CASSPGTGVYYGYTF. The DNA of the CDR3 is TGTGCCAGCTCACCAGGGACAGGGGTTTACTATGGCTACACCTTC.

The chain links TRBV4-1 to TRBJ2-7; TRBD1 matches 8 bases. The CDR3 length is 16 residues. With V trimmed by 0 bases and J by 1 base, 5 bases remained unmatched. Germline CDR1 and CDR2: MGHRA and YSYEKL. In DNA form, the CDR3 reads TGCGCCAGCAGCCAAGATCAGGGGGCTCCTTCCTACGAGCAGTACTTC. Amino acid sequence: CASSQDQGAPSYEQYF.